This T cell receptor beta chain comes out of a study of shared clonotypes between healthy human individuals. CDR1 is MGHRA, CDR2 YSYEKL, per germline. The V gene end was trimmed by 4 bases and the J gene end by 5 bases; junction bases not matched to a gene: 17. This CDR3 spans 17 amino acids. Generated by immunoSEQ multiplex PCR, the TCRdb table keeps only in-frame clones and is missing some. This table holds more than 2,000,000 clones, just over 90% found once. The sequencing input was naive CD4+ T cells from PBMCs. Subset noted: CD45RA+ positively selected. The V and J genes are TRBV4-1 and TRBJ2-7, with 7 positions matching TRBD1. The receptor was isolated from a man aged 18-30 years in good health. Some clones in this sample may be carry-over from other donors' samples. CDR3 bases: TGCGCCAGCAGCCCCAATCCCGCTCGCTCAGGGGGTCACGAGCAGTACTTC. This encodes CASSPNPARSGGHEQYF.